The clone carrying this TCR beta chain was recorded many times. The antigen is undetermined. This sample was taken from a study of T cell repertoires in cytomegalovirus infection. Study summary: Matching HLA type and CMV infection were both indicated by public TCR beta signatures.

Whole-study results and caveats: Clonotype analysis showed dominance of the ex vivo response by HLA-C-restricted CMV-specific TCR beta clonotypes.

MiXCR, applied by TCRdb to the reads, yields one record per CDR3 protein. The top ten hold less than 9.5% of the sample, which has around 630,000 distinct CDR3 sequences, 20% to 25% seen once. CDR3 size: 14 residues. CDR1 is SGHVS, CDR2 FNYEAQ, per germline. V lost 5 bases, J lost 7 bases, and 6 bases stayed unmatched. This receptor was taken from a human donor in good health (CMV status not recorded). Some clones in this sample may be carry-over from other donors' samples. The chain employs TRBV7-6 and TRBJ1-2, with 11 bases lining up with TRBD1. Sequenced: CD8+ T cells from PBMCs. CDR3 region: CASSMDRGRRGYTF. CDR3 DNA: TGTGCCAGCAGCATGGACAGGGGGCGACGTGGCTACACCTTC.